Sequencing of this T cell receptor beta chain was carried out in a study of low-dose radiotherapy and immunotherapy resistance in tumors. As for the study in general: Each patient was administered nivolumab intravenously at 240 mg, which was a flat dose, every two weeks, along with intravenous ipilimumab at 1 mg/kg every six weeks.

The germline V gene has CDR1 LNHNV and CDR2 YYDKDF (reference sequence). Trimming left V 0 bases short and J 5 bases short, with 14 bases between. The CDR3 loop spans 15 amino acids. Time point reported: before trial treatment. Low-dose radiotherapy and low-dose cyclophosphamide, together with aspirin, ipilimumab and nivolumab, were given to donors. This clonotype has at least ten counts. TCRs were put through about 20 PCR cycles of amplification with Phusion. A constant-region primer and the V-primer adapter served as the primer pair. After the mRNA was isolated, it was amplified using in vitro transcription. TCRdb redid the calling of the reads with MiXCR, one entry per CDR3 protein. The table lists about 46,000 distinct CDR3 sequences, 12% of them singletons.

The specimen comprised PBMCs, sampled before treatment. The sequence was collected from a female donor with ovarian cancer. This sequence joins TRBV15 and TRBJ2-7; D not certain. CDR3 region: CATSRDLQVVHEQYF. The CDR3 nucleotides read TGTGCCACCAGCAGAGATCTTCAGGTGGTCCACGAGCAGTACTTC.